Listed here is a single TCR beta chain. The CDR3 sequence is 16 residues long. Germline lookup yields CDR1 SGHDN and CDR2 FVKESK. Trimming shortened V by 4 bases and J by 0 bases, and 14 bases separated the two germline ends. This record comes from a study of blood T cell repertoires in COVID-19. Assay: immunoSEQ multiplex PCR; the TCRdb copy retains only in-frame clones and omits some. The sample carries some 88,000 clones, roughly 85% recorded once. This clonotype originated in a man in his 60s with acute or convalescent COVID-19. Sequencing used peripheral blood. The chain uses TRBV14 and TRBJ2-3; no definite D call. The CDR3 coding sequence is TGTGCCAGCAGCCGTCGAGGTGGCGCTAGCACAGATACGCAGTATTTT. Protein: CASSRRGGASTDTQYF.